Listed below are T cell receptor beta chains from one sample, sequenced in a study of Graves' ophthalmopathy and Graves' hyperthyroidism. TCRdb fed the multiplex PCR reads into MiXCR, producing one record per CDR3 protein. The data hold roughly 420,000 distinct CDR3 sequences, with roughly 21% observed a single time. Sequencing was performed on peripheral blood. The receptor set was obtained from a woman under 30 with stable Graves' hyperthyroidism. CDR3s include the opening cysteine and the closing phenylalanine or tryptophan. The D gene is left open where the match is weak. Clone sizes are given selectively: once, few, many, or a class where the clone is expanded.

clone_size,d_call,v_call,j_call,cdr3_nt,cdr3_aa
.,TRBD1,TRBV28,TRBJ2-5,TGTGCCAGCAGTTTCGGGACAGGGGGTCTGCAAGAGACCCAGTACTTC,CASSFGTGGLQETQYF
.,.,TRBV12-3/TRBV12-4,TRBJ1-5,TGTGCCAGCAGTTTTAGGGCTCGAAATCAGCCCCAGCATTTT,CASSFRARNQPQHF
many,TRBD2,TRBV4-2,TRBJ2-2,TGTGCCAGCAGATCGCTGCGGGAGGAAGCCGCGAACACCGGGGAGCTGTTTTTT,CASRSLREEAANTGELFF
many,TRBD1,TRBV30,TRBJ2-7,TGTGCCTGGAGCAGGGGGCACTCCTACGAGCAGTACTTC,CAWSRGHSYEQYF
.,.,TRBV29-1,TRBJ2-7,TGCAGCGTTGAAGGATCCAACCCCTACGAGCAGTACTTC,CSVEGSNPYEQYF
many,.,TRBV14,TRBJ1-2,TGTGCCAGCAGCCTGTCGGGCAGGGCCCACTATGGCTACACCTTC,CASSLSGRAHYGYTF
many,.,TRBV19,TRBJ2-7,TGTGCCACCTATCCCTCAACGACAGGTCGCTGGAACGAGCAGTACTTC,CATYPSTTGRWNEQYF
.,.,TRBV6-1,TRBJ1-5,TGTGCCAGCAGTGACGTCCGGGGACCCAATCAGCCCCAGCATTTT,CASSDVRGPNQPQHF
.,TRBD1,TRBV6-2/TRBV6-3,TRBJ2-7,TGTGCCAGCAGTTACGAAATGGACAGGGACTCCTACGAGCAGTACTTC,CASSYEMDRDSYEQYF
many,.,TRBV4-3,TRBJ2-7,TGCGCCAGCAGCCAGGGGAGGGGGGACTTCCCGTACGAGCAGTACTTC,CASSQGRGDFPYEQYF
many,.,TRBV27,TRBJ1-1,TGTGCCAGCAGTTTATCCGCTGGGGGGCTAGCTTTCTTT,CASSLSAGGLAFF
many,TRBD2,TRBV7-2,TRBJ2-7,TGTGCCAGCAGCACAGTAGCGGGAGACGAGCAGTACTTC,CASSTVAGDEQYF
many,.,TRBV10-3,TRBJ2-5,TGTGCCATCAGTCCTCGAAGGGGGAAAGAGACCCAGTACTTC,CAISPRRGKETQYF
many,TRBD2,TRBV20-1,TRBJ2-7,TGCAGTGCCCCCTACCGGACTAGCGGGAGCTCCTACGAGCAGTACTTC,CSAPYRTSGSSYEQYF
few,.,TRBV20-1,TRBJ2-2,TGCAGTGCTAGAGATCTGTGGGAGACGCCCGGGGAGCTGTTTTTT,CSARDLWETPGELFF
.,.,TRBV2,TRBJ2-2,TGTGCCAGCACCCCGGGGACGGCCGGGGAGCTGTTTTTT,CASTPGTAGELFF
many,TRBD1,TRBV10-3,TRBJ2-7,TGTGCCATCAGTTGGACAGGACGAAGAATGACCTTCGACGAGCAGTACTTC,CAISWTGRRMTFDEQYF
many,TRBD1,TRBV28,TRBJ1-6,TGTGCCAGCAGTTTGATTGACAGGGATCGCTCACCCCTCCACTTT,CASSLIDRDRSPLHF
many,TRBD1,TRBV2,TRBJ2-7,TGTGCCAGCCGGGACAGGGGGTTTGGCGAGCAGTACTTC,CASRDRGFGEQYF
.,.,TRBV27,TRBJ2-5,TGTGCCAGCAGTTTTCGTGGGGATCAAGAGACCCAGTACTTC,CASSFRGDQETQYF
many,TRBD1,TRBV15,TRBJ1-2,TGTGCCACCAGCCGCGACAGGGGCCCGTACTATGGCTACACCTTC,CATSRDRGPYYGYTF
.,TRBD2,TRBV11-2,TRBJ2-7,TGTGCCAGCACGGGGGAGTTCCGGGGGGACTACGAGCAGTACTTC,CASTGEFRGDYEQYF
many,.,TRBV29-1,TRBJ1-2,TGCAGCGTTGCTTCCGGGGTAGACTATGGCTACACCTTC,CSVASGVDYGYTF
.,.,TRBV6-1,TRBJ2-7,TGTGCCAGCAGGGGGGGCGCAGGGACCCCCTACGAGCAGTACTTC,CASRGGAGTPYEQYF
many,.,TRBV7-3,TRBJ1-2,TGTGCCAGCAGCTCCGCAGGGGTGGGTGGCTACACCTTC,CASSSAGVGGYTF
.,TRBD1,TRBV10-2,TRBJ2-5,TGCGCCAGCAGTGAGTCTGACAGGGGCGGAGAGACCCAGTACTTC,CASSESDRGGETQYF
many,TRBD1,TRBV25-1,TRBJ2-5,TGTGCCAGCAGTGACGACAGGGGGCCTTCTTTCCCGGTCCAAGAGACCCAGTACTTC,CASSDDRGPSFPVQETQYF
.,TRBD1,TRBV6-5,TRBJ1-2,TGTGCCAGCAGTTGGACAGGGACTGATGGCTACACCTTC,CASSWTGTDGYTF
many,.,TRBV19,TRBJ2-2,TGTGCCAGTAGTATAATGAGGTCCGGGGAGCTGTTTTTT,CASSIMRSGELFF
many,TRBD2,TRBV11-1,TRBJ2-7,TGTGCCAGCAGCTTCGATGGACTAGCTGGGGAGCAGTACTTC,CASSFDGLAGEQYF
many,.,TRBV12-3/TRBV12-4,TRBJ2-5,.,CASSFLAETQYF
.,.,TRBV7-2,TRBJ1-3,TGTGCCAGCAGCCAAGGACAGACAAACACCATATATTTT,CASSQGQTNTIYF
many,.,TRBV29-1,TRBJ2-7,TGCAGCGTCGGGACTTCCCTATCCTACGAGCAGTACTTC,CSVGTSLSYEQYF
many,.,TRBV3-1,TRBJ1-6,TGTGCCAGCAGTCCTCAGGGTTATAATTCACCCCTCCACTTT,CASSPQGYNSPLHF
many,.,TRBV12-3/TRBV12-4,TRBJ2-7,TGTGCCAGCAGTTTGGGGACGTCCGTCAGCTCCTACGAGCAGTACTTC,CASSLGTSVSSYEQYF
many,.,TRBV7-8,TRBJ1-1,TGTGCCAGCTATAAGAACAGCTATAACACTGAAGCTTTCTTT,CASYKNSYNTEAFF
many,.,TRBV5-1,TRBJ2-7,TGCGCCAGCAGCTTGGTTGCGTCAGGCTCCTACGAGCAGTACTTC,CASSLVASGSYEQYF
many,.,TRBV7-6,TRBJ2-2,TGTGCCAGCAGTCCCGTCGCGAACACCGGGGAGCTGTTTTTT,CASSPVANTGELFF
.,.,TRBV6-5,TRBJ2-7,TGTGCCAGCAGTTACTCGCGCAGGCCCTCCTACGAGCAGTACTTC,CASSYSRRPSYEQYF
.,TRBD1,TRBV6-5,TRBJ1-1,TGTGCCAGCAGTTACGCCCCGGACAGGGTGGACACTGAAGCTTTCTTT,CASSYAPDRVDTEAFF
.,.,TRBV19,TRBJ1-1,TGTGCCACTTATCCCCGTTGGGGGAACACTGAAGCTTTCTTT,CATYPRWGNTEAFF
many,.,TRBV7-3,TRBJ2-7,TGTGCCAGCAGCCCCGGGGGAACCCTCGAGCAGTACTTC,CASSPGGTLEQYF
many,TRBD1,TRBV6-1,TRBJ2-7,TGTGCCAGCAGTGAAACGGACAGGTCTTCCTACGAGCAGTACTTC,CASSETDRSSYEQYF
.,.,TRBV11-2,TRBJ2-4,TGTGCCAGCAGCCCTTGGGGGTTTATAGCCAAAAACATTCAGTACTTC,CASSPWGFIAKNIQYF
.,.,TRBV28,TRBJ1-2,TGTGCCAGCACCCCCCCCTGGGGTGGCTACACCTTC,CASTPPWGGYTF
many,.,TRBV10-3,TRBJ1-1,TGTGCCATCGGGAGGGGAGGGAACACTGAAGCTTTCTTT,CAIGRGGNTEAFF
few,TRBD2,TRBV30,TRBJ2-1,TGTGCCTGGAGTACCGTGGGCGGGAGATATGAGCAGTTCTTC,CAWSTVGGRYEQFF
many,.,TRBV12-3/TRBV12-4,TRBJ2-4,TGTGCCAGCAGTTTTGGGGAACTAAGTCTTCAGTACTTC,CASSFGELSLQYF
many,.,TRBV2,TRBJ1-3,TGTGCCAGCAGAGCGGACAGCAACTCTGGAAACACCATATATTTT,CASRADSNSGNTIYF
many,TRBD2,TRBV20-1,TRBJ2-7,TGCAGTGCTAAGGGACTAGCGGAGCACGAGCAGTACTTC,CSAKGLAEHEQYF
many,.,TRBV9,TRBJ2-7,TGTGCCAGCAGTGACAATGCCGACAGCGGGCCATACGAGCAGTACTTC,CASSDNADSGPYEQYF
once,TRBD1,TRBV20-1,TRBJ2-5,TGCAGTGCTAGAGCAGAGGGGACAGGGATAGGAGAGACCCAGTACTTC,CSARAEGTGIGETQYF
few,TRBD1,TRBV6-1,TRBJ2-7,TGTGCCAGCAGTCGACCGGGACAGGGAATCTACGAGCAGTACTTC,CASSRPGQGIYEQYF
.,.,TRBV7-2,TRBJ1-5,TGTACCAGCAGCCTCGGGGCAGACAATCAGCCCCAGCATTTT,CTSSLGADNQPQHF
many,.,TRBV12-3/TRBV12-4,TRBJ1-5,TGTGCCAGCAGTTTCGGGAGGGGAAGCAATCAGCCCCAGCATTTT,CASSFGRGSNQPQHF
many,.,TRBV4-1,TRBJ2-7,TGCGCCAGCAGCCAACAGGTCCGAATTCCCTACGAGCAGTACTTC,CASSQQVRIPYEQYF
few,.,TRBV5-1,TRBJ1-5,TGCGCCAGCAGCACGCGCCCCCATACGGAGCCCCAGCATTTT,CASSTRPHTEPQHF
many,TRBD1,TRBV2,TRBJ2-7,TGTGCCAGGGGGGACAGCATCTACGAGCAGTACTTC,CARGDSIYEQYF
many,TRBD1,TRBV24-1,TRBJ2-4,TGTGCCACCAGTGGGACAGGGGCCGAAGGCAAAAACATTCAGTACTTC,CATSGTGAEGKNIQYF
.,TRBD2,TRBV5-1,TRBJ2-5,TGCGCCAGCAGCTTCAGAGTAGCGGGAGACCTCCAAGAGACCCAGTACTTC,CASSFRVAGDLQETQYF